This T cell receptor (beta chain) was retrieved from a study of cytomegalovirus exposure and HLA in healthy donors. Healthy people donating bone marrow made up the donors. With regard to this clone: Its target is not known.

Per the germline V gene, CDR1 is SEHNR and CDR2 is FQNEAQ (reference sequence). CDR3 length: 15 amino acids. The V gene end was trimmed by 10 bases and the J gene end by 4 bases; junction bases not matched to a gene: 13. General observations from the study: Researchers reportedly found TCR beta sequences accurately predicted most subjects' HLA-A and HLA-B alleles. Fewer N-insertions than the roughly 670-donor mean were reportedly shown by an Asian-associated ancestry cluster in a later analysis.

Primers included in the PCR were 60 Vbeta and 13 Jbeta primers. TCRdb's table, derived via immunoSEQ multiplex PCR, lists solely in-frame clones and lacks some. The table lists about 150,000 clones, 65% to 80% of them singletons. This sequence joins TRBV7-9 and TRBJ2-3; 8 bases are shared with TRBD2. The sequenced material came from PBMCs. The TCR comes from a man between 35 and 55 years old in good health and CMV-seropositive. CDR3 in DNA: TGTGCCATCCCGCCCAGCGGGAGAGGTTCAGATACGCAGTATTTT. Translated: CAIPPSGRGSDTQYF.